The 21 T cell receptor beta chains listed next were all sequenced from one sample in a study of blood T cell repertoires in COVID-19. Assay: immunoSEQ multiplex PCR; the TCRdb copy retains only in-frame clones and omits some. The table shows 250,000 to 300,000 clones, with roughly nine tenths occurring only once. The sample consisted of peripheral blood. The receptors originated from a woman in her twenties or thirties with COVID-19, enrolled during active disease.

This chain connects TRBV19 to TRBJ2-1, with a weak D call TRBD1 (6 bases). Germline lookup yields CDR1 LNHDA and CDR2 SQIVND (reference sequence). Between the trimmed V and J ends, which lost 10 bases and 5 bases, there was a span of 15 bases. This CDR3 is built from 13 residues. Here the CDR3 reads CATSLGGDNEQFF. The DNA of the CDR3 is TGTGCCACCTCTTTAGGGGGAGACAATGAGCAGTTCTTC.

The CDR3 coding sequence is TGTGCCAGGACGATGCCAGCCGGGACAGACTATGGCTACACCTTC. This sequence encodes CARTMPAGTDYGYTF. The chain employs TRBV19 and TRBJ1-2; 7 bases are a match to TRBD1. V lost 9 bases to trimming and J lost 3 bases; unmatched junction nucleotides: 13. Germline CDR1 and CDR2: LNHDA and SQIVND (reference sequence). CDR3 length equals 15 residues.

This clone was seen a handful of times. CDR3 in DNA: TGCGCCAGCAGCTTGACAGGGACCAGAGTCGAGCAGTACTTC. Its protein is CASSLTGTRVEQYF. The V gene is TRBV5-1, the J gene TRBJ2-7; the D gene is possibly TRBD1 (6 bases). The CDR3 loop spans 14 amino acids. Trimming took off 1 base at V and 6 bases at J, with 14 bases between the two ends. Germline CDR1 SGHRS, CDR2 YFSETQ.

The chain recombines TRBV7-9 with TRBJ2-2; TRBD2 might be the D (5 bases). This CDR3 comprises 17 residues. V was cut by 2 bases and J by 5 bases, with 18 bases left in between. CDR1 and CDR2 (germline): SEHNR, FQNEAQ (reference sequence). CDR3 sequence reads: CASSLTLGATMTGELFF. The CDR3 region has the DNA TGTGCCAGCAGCTTAACATTGGGAGCGACGATGACCGGGGAGCTGTTTTTT.

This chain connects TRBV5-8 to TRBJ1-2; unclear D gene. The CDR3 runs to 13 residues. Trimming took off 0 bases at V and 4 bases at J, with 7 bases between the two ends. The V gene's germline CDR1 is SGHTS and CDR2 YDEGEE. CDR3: CASSLAGSYGYTF. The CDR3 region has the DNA TGTGCCAGCAGCTTGGCGGGTAGCTATGGCTACACCTTC.

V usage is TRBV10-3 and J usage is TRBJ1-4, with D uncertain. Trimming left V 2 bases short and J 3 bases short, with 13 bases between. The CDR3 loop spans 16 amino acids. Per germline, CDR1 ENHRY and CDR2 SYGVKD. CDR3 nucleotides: TGTGCCATCAGTGAGCCTCCTAGCGGGGCTAATGAAAAACTGTTTTTT. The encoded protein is CAISEPPSGANEKLFF.

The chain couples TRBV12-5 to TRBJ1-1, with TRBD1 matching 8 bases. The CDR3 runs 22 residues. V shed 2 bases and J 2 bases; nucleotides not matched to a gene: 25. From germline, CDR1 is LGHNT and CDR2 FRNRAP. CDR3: CASGLKGEDRDGDIAGNTEAFF. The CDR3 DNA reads TGTGCTAGTGGTTTGAAAGGCGAGGACAGGGATGGGGACATCGCAGGAAACACTGAAGCTTTCTTT.

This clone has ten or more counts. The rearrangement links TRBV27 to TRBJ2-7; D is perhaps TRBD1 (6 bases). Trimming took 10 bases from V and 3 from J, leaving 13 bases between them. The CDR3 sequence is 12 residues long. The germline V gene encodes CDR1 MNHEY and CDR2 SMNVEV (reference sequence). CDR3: CATQGQFYEQYF. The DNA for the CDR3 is TGTGCCACCCAGGGGCAATTCTACGAGCAGTACTTC.

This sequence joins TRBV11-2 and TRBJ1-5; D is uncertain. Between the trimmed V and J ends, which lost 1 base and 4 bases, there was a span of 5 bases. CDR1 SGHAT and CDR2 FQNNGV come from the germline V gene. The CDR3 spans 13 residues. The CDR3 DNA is TGTGCCAGCAGCTTAGGAGTAAATCAGCCCCAGCATTTT. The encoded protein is CASSLGVNQPQHF. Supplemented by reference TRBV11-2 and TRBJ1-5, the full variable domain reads EAGVAQSPRYKIIEKRQSVAFWCNPISGHATLYWYQQILGQGPKLLIQFQNNGVVDDSQLPKDRFSAERLKGVDSTLKIQPAKLEDSAVYLCASSLGVNQPQHFGDGTRLSIL.

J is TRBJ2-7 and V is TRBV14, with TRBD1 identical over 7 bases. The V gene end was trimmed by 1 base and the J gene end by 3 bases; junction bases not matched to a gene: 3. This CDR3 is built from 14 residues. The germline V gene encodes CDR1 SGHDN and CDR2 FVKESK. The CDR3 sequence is CASSQATGLYEQYF. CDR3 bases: TGTGCCAGCAGCCAAGCGACAGGGCTCTACGAGCAGTACTTC.

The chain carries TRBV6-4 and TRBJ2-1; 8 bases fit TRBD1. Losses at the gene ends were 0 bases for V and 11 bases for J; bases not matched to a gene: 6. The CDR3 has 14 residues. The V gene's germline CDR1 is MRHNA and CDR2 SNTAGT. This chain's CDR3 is CASSDSGGTGQQFF. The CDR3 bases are TGTGCCAGCAGTGACTCAGGCGGGACAGGCCAGCAGTTCTTC.

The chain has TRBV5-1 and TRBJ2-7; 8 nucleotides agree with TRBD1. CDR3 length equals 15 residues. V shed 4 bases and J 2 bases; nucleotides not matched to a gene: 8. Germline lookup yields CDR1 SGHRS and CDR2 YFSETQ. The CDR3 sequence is CASSAPGQEAYEQYF. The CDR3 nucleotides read TGCGCCAGCAGCGCGCCGGGACAGGAGGCCTACGAGCAGTACTTC.

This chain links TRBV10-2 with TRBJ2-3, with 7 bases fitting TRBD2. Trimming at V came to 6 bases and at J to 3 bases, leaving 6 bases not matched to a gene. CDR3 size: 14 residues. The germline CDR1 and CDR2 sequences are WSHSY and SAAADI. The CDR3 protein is CASSDPLATDTQYF. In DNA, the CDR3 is TGCGCCAGCAGCGACCCACTAGCGACAGATACGCAGTATTTT.

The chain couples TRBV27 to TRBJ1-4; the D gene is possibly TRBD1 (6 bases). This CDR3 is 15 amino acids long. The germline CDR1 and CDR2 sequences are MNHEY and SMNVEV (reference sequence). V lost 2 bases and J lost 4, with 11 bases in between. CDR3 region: CASSLVGTRNEKLFF. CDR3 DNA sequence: TGTGCCAGCAGTTTAGTGGGGACACGTAATGAAAAACTGTTTTTT.

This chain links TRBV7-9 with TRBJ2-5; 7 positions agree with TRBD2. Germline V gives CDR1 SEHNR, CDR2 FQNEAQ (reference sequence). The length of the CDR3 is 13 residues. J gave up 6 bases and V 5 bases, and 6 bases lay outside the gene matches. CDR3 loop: CASSLAGAKTQYF. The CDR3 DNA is TGTGCCAGCAGCCTGGCGGGAGCGAAGACCCAGTACTTC. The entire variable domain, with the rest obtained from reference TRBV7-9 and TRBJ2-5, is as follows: DTGVSQNPRHKITKRGQNVTFRCDPISEHNRLYWYRQTLGQGPEFLTYFQNEAQLEKSRLLSDRFSAERPKGSFSTLEIQRTEQGDSAMYLCASSLAGAKTQYFGPGTRLLVL.

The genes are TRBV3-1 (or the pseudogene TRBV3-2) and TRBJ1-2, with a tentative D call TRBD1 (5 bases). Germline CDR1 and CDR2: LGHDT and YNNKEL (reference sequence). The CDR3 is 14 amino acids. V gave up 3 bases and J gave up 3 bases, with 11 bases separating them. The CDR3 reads CASSQGDSYYGYTF. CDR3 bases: TGTGCCAGCAGCCAGGGTGACAGTTACTATGGCTACACCTTC.

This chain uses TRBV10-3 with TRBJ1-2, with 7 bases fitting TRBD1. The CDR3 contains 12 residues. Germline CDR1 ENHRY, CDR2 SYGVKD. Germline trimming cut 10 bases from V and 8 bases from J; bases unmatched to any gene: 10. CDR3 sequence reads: CATKTGIGGYTF. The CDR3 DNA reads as TGTGCCACCAAGACAGGGATCGGCGGCTACACCTTC.

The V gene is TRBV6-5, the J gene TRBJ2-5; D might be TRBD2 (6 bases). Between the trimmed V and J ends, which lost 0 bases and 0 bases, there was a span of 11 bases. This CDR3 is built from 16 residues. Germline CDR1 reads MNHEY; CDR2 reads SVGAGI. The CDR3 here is CASSYSGGVNQETQYF. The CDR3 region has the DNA TGTGCCAGCAGTTACTCGGGCGGGGTAAACCAAGAGACCCAGTACTTC.

CDR3 nucleotide sequence: TGTGCCAGCTCACAAGGGACAGGGGGTACAGATACGCAGTATTTT. Amino acids: CASSQGTGGTDTQYF. The genes are TRBV18 and TRBJ2-3, with 11 positions matching TRBD1. Germline values: CDR1 KGHSH, CDR2 LQKENI. The CDR3 contains 15 residues. With V trimmed by 4 bases and J by 3 bases, 3 bases remained unmatched.

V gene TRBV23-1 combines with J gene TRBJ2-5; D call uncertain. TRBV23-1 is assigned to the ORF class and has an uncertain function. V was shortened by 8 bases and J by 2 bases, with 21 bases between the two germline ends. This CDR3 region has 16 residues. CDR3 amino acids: CASGQSISRPQETQYF. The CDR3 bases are TGCGCCAGCGGCCAGAGCATCAGCAGGCCGCAAGAGACCCAGTACTTC.

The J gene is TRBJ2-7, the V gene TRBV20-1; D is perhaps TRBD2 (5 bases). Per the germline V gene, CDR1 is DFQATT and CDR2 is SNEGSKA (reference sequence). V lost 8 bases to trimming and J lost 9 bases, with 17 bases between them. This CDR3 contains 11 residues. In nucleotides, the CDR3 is TGCAGTTCCCCCCATGTTGGAGGGCAGTACTTC. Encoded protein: CSSPHVGGQYF.